The 22 T cell receptor beta chains listed next were all sequenced from one sample in a study of shared T cell receptors in the human thymus. Method: immunoSEQ multiplex PCR; TCRdb's copy keeps in-frame clones and lacks some. The sample contains some 660,000 clones, about 90% of which appear only once. These sequences were also reported in another study, on human thymus T cells.

Sequencing was performed on thymocytes. These receptors were collected from a boy younger than two with a congenital heart defect.

The table lists this clone with a few counts. V gene TRBV14 combines with J gene TRBJ2-5; D may be TRBD2 (6 bases). The CDR3 consists of 13 residues. Germline lookup yields CDR1 SGHDN and CDR2 FVKESK. The V end lost 4 bases, the J end lost 1 base, and 7 bases lay between the germline ends. The CDR3 DNA reads TGTGCCAGCAGCCCTAGCGCCCAAGAGACCCAGTACTTC. This sequence encodes CASSPSAQETQYF.

This clone was picked up a small number of times. V usage is TRBV6-5 and J usage is TRBJ1-5, with a weak D call TRBD1 (6 bases). The CDR3 has 13 amino acids. Germline V CDR1 and CDR2: MNHEY, SVGAGI. Trimming pared 2 bases from V and 7 bases from J, leaving 9 bases between. The CDR3 region is CASSYLRGQPQHF. The CDR3 DNA follows: TGTGCCAGCAGTTACCTCAGGGGCCAGCCCCAGCATTTT.

The rearrangement uses TRBV15 and TRBJ1-1, with unresolved D. CDR3 length: 15 residues. The V gene lost 0 bases and the J gene lost 4 bases, with 12 bases spanning the gap. Germline V gene data show CDR1 as LNHNV and CDR2 as YYDKDF (reference sequence). The chain's CDR3 is CATSRDAEGRTEAFF. The CDR3, as DNA: TGTGCCACCAGCAGAGATGCGGAGGGTCGCACTGAAGCTTTCTTT.

The chain combines TRBV28 with TRBJ2-1; D gene ambiguous. The V end was cut by 2 bases, the J end by 0 bases, with 26 bases between. The CDR3 consists of 21 residues. Per the germline V gene, CDR1 is MDHEN and CDR2 is SYDVKM. CDR3 amino acids: CASSLRLGRPNPYNSYNEQFF. CDR3 DNA sequence: TGTGCCAGCAGTTTACGGCTGGGCAGACCCAATCCTTATAACTCCTACAATGAGCAGTTCTTC. Supplemented by reference TRBV28 and TRBJ2-1, the full variable domain reads DVKVTQSSRYLVKRTGEKVFLECVQDMDHENMFWYRQDPGLGLRLIYFSYDVKMKEKGDIPEGYSVSREKKERFSLILESASTNQTSMYLCASSLRLGRPNPYNSYNEQFFGPGTRLTVL.

The CDR3 DNA follows: TGTGCCAGCAGGGAACTAGCGGGGGGGCCCCGGGGCTCCTACGAGCAGTACTTC. Translation gives CASRELAGGPRGSYEQYF. The chain combines TRBV2 with TRBJ2-7; 13 bases match TRBD2. With V trimmed by 6 bases and J by 0 bases, 11 bases remained unmatched. Germline CDR1 SNHLY, CDR2 FYNNEI. The CDR3 extends over 18 amino acids.

The chain is built from TRBV10-3 and TRBJ1-5; 11 bases match TRBD1. Germline V gives CDR1 ENHRY, CDR2 SYGVKD. The CDR3 is made up of 12 amino acids. V lost 11 bases and J lost 6; bases outside the gene matches: 3. This CDR3 is CAAGTGGQPQHF. The DNA of the CDR3 is TGTGCCGCCGGGACAGGGGGTCAGCCCCAGCATTTT.

As for this clone: Within the sample, other DNA sequences also encode this same CDR3. This chain joins TRBV6-5 and TRBJ1-6; TRBD1 agrees at 8 bases. Germline V gene data show CDR1 as MNHEY and CDR2 as SVGAGI. The V gene end was trimmed by 2 bases and the J gene end by 5 bases; junction bases not matched to a gene: 2. The CDR3 is 15 amino acids. The CDR3 DNA reads TGTGCCAGCAGTTACGGACAGGGAGATAATTCACCCCTCCACTTT. Protein sequence: CASSYGQGDNSPLHF.

As to this clone: The junction and the germline gene differ at one end; a read error may be behind it. Additional DNA sequences in this sample encode the identical CDR3. The rearrangement joins TRBV30 to TRBJ1-6; weak D call: TRBD1 (6 bases). The CDR3 has 14 amino acids. Germline values: CDR1 GTSNPN, CDR2 SVGIG (reference sequence). CDR3 DNA: TGTGCCTGGAGCCCCGGACAGCCTAATTCCCCCCTCCACTTT. It codes for CAWSPGQPNSPLHF.

This clone has only a few counts. The rearrangement joins TRBV7-3 to TRBJ1-3, with D unresolved. The germline gives CDR1 SGHTA, CDR2 FQGTGA. The CDR3 extends over 15 amino acids. The V end lost 0 bases, the J end lost 0 bases, and 6 bases lay between the germline ends. The CDR3 loop is CASSLTAASGNTIYF. CDR3 in DNA: TGTGCCAGCAGCTTAACGGCGGCCTCTGGAAACACCATATATTTT.

CDR3 sequence (DNA): TGTGCCAGCAGCTTAGCGTCGGGACAGGGGAGCTACGAGCAGTACTTC. Translated: CASSLASGQGSYEQYF. The chain uses TRBV7-9 and TRBJ2-7; 10 bases match TRBD1. The CDR3 spans 16 residues. CDR1 SEHNR and CDR2 FQNEAQ come from the germline V gene (reference sequence). Trimming took 0 bases from V and 3 from J; bases not matched to a gene: 5.

The table lists this clone with a few counts. The rearrangement links TRBV2 to TRBJ1-3; D remains unclear. CDR1 and CDR2 from the germline V gene are SNHLY and FYNNEI. V lost 2 bases and J 1 base, leaving 6 bases between the germline ends. The CDR3 has 14 residues. The CDR3 reads CASSETVSGNTIYF. DNA for the CDR3: TGTGCCAGCAGTGAAACGGTTTCTGGAAACACCATATATTTT.

The chain recombines TRBV5-5 with TRBJ2-4, with TRBD1 matching over 8 bases. The CDR3 has 18 amino acids. The germline CDR1 and CDR2 sequences are SGHKS and YYEKEE (reference sequence). The V and J ends lost 4 bases and 0 bases, in that order; junction bases with no gene match: 12. CDR3 protein: CASSQGQEVFTAKNIQYF. CDR3 in DNA: TGTGCCAGCAGCCAGGGACAGGAGGTCTTTACAGCCAAAAACATTCAGTACTTC.

This chain connects TRBV7-6 to TRBJ2-7, with 8 bases that match TRBD1. This CDR3 region has 13 residues. The V segment lost 4 bases and the J segment 7 bases; nucleotides outside the gene matches: 6. Germline CDR1 reads SGHVS; CDR2 reads FNYEAQ. CDR3 protein: CASSSSTGVEQYF. The CDR3 nucleotides read TGTGCCAGCAGCTCTTCGACAGGGGTTGAGCAGTACTTC.

CDR3 bases: TGTGCCACCAGCAGAGATGACACAGGGGGATTATACGAGCAGTACTTC. Protein sequence: CATSRDDTGGLYEQYF. The chain joins TRBV15 to TRBJ2-7; TRBD1 aligns across 8 bases. The CDR3 is made up of 16 amino acids. Losses at the gene ends were 0 bases for V and 4 bases for J; bases not matched to a gene: 8. Germline V gene sequence: CDR1 LNHNV, CDR2 YYDKDF (reference sequence).

The V gene is TRBV19, the J gene TRBJ1-3, with TRBD1 identical over 8 bases. The CDR3 is 16 residues long. Germline CDR1 LNHDA, CDR2 SQIVND (reference sequence). The trim removed 2 bases at V and 2 bases at J, leaving 5 bases unmatched. The CDR3 bases are TGTGCCAGTAGTATACCGGACAGGGTCGCTGGAAACACCATATATTTT. Protein: CASSIPDRVAGNTIYF.

This clone has a handful of counts. The rearrangement links TRBV6-6 to TRBJ2-3; weak D call: TRBD1 (6 bases). The CDR3 runs 11 residues. V lost 7 bases and J 6 bases, leaving 8 bases between the germline ends. Germline CDR1 MNHNY, CDR2 SVGAGI (reference sequence). This CDR3 is CASMGADTQYF. CDR3 DNA sequence: TGTGCCAGCATGGGGGCTGATACGCAGTATTTT.

J is TRBJ2-1 and V is TRBV5-1; a weak D match, TRBD1 (6 bases). The CDR3 consists of 15 residues. Deletions cut 0 bases from V and 2 bases from J, with 9 bases between. CDR1 is SGHRS, CDR2 YFSETQ, per germline. CDR3 in amino acids: CASSLDRETYNEQFF. The CDR3 nucleotides are TGCGCCAGCAGCTTGGACAGGGAGACCTACAATGAGCAGTTCTTC.

This clone was detected only a few times. The rearrangement joins TRBV27 to TRBJ2-7; TRBD1 agrees at 8 bases. Germline V gives CDR1 MNHEY, CDR2 SMNVEV (reference sequence). V trimming: 0 bases; J trimming: 1 base; junction bases outside the gene matches: 11. This CDR3 has 18 residues. This CDR3 is CASSLSWGQDRGSYEQYF. The CDR3 bases are TGTGCCAGCAGTTTATCGTGGGGACAGGATCGAGGGTCCTACGAGCAGTACTTC.

Of note for this clone: This same CDR3 is encoded by further DNA sequences in the sample. The rearrangement joins TRBV7-2 to TRBJ2-7; TRBD2 aligns across 12 bases. The CDR3 extends over 13 amino acids. The V and J ends lost 4 bases and 7 bases, in that order; junction bases with no gene match: 2. The germline CDR1 and CDR2 sequences are SGHTA and FQGNSA. The DNA of the CDR3 is TGTGCCAGCAGCTCTGGACTAGCGGGGGAGCAGTACTTC. Protein: CASSSGLAGEQYF.

V usage is TRBV5-8 and J usage is TRBJ2-7; unclear D gene. The V gene lost 1 base and the J gene lost 0 bases, with 11 bases spanning the gap. Germline V gene data show CDR1 as SGHTS and CDR2 as YDEGEE. CDR3 length equals 15 residues. CDR3 sequence reads: CASSLRRPSSYEQYF. For the CDR3, the DNA is TGTGCCAGCAGCTTGCGGCGGCCAAGCTCCTACGAGCAGTACTTC.

This clone was recorded a few times. The chain recombines TRBV7-6 with TRBJ2-3, with 10 bases that match TRBD2. Germline V gives CDR1 SGHVS, CDR2 FNYEAQ. The CDR3 length is 15 residues. The junction had 9 bases not matched to a gene; V was cut back by 6 bases and J by 6 bases. The chain's CDR3 is CASRELAGGEDTQYF. The DNA of the CDR3 is TGTGCCAGCAGGGAGTTAGCGGGAGGTGAGGATACGCAGTATTTT.

The CDR3 DNA follows: TGTGCCAGCAGCGTATCGGGGGGCCTTAAAATAACAGATACGCAGTATTTT. Its translation is CASSVSGGLKITDTQYF. The J gene is TRBJ2-3, the V gene TRBV9; D possibly corresponds to TRBD2 (7 bases). The germline gives CDR1 SGDLS, CDR2 YYNGEE. This CDR3 has 17 residues. The V gene lost 1 base and the J gene lost 3 bases, with 18 bases spanning the gap.